This TCR beta chain came from a study of lymphopenia after photon versus proton radiotherapy. Overall study results and limits: After the lymphocyte nadir, photon-treated repertoires showed oligoclonal expansion, especially of CD8+ Temra cells.

Notes on this clone: Its cognate antigen is unknown.

The CDR3 sequence is 17 residues long. The V segment lost 4 bases and the J segment 4 bases; nucleotides outside the gene matches: 11. Germline CDR1 reads LGHNA; CDR2 reads YNFKEQ. The method was immunoSEQ multiplex PCR; TCRdb's version includes in-frame clones alone and lacks a portion of them. This repertoire shows around 64,000 clones, approximately 86% found once; its top ten account for 13%. This specimen consisted of peripheral blood, obtained from a patient treated with proton-based radiotherapy. The rearrangement uses TRBV4-2 and TRBJ2-3; 10 bases are a match to TRBD1. The clonotype originates from a man older than 75 with esophageal cancer. For the CDR3, the DNA is TGTGCCAGCAGCCGAAGGGACAGGGGCGAATCCGCAGATACGCAGTATTTT. Translating it yields CASSRRDRGESADTQYF.